Presented here are 10 T cell receptor beta chains from one specimen sequenced in a study of T cells in Graves' hyperthyroidism and ophthalmopathy. RNA transcripts were the template for amplifying TCR beta CDR3 regions. The HTBI primer set was used in a first-round RT-PCR of the TCR CDR3. TCRdb fed the multiplex PCR reads into MiXCR, producing one record per CDR3 protein. This sample has around 340,000 distinct CDR3 sequences, with approximately 18% found just once. The sequencing sample was made of blood. These receptors came from a woman aged 50 to 60 with Graves' hyperthyroidism.

This clonotype was seen many times. This chain links TRBV7-8 with TRBJ1-2; D gene ambiguous. Per the germline V gene, CDR1 is SGHVS and CDR2 is FQNEAQ. V was pared by 4 bases and J by 5 bases, with 17 bases between. This CDR3 region has 15 residues. The CDR3 sequence is CASSSLIDTLYGYTF. The CDR3 coding sequence is TGTGCCAGCAGCTCCCTAATCGACACATTATATGGCTACACCTTC.

The V and J genes are TRBV30 and TRBJ1-2, with D uncertain. V lost 5 bases to trimming and J lost 2 bases, with 9 bases between them. Germline V lookup: CDR1 GTSNPN, CDR2 SVGIG (reference sequence). This CDR3 has 12 amino acids. The CDR3 spells CAWGSPNYGYTF. For the CDR3, the DNA is TGTGCCTGGGGAAGTCCGAACTATGGCTACACCTTC.

This clonotype was picked up a small number of times. This sequence joins TRBV7-8 and TRBJ1-1; D not certain. The germline gives CDR1 SGHVS, CDR2 FQNEAQ. V was cut by 0 bases and J by 1 base, with 9 bases left in between. The CDR3 has 15 amino acids. CDR3 bases: TGTGCCAGCAGCTTAGCCACGGTTGGGAACACTGAAGCTTTCTTT. This encodes CASSLATVGNTEAFF.

This clonotype was seen ten or more times. The chain employs TRBV2 and TRBJ2-5; no reliable D call. There are 14 residues in the CDR3. Germline V gene sequence: CDR1 SNHLY, CDR2 FYNNEI. The V and J ends lost 2 bases and 4 bases respectively, with 11 bases between them. The CDR3 loop reads CASSEIGIGETQYF. DNA for the CDR3: TGTGCCAGCAGTGAAATAGGGATTGGAGAGACCCAGTACTTC.

In this sample, this clonotype turned up many times. The chain combines TRBV7-8 with TRBJ1-5, with 8 bases identical to TRBD1. Trimming at V came to 0 bases and at J to 7 bases, leaving 8 bases not matched to a gene. CDR1 is SGHVS, CDR2 FQNEAQ, per germline. The CDR3 runs to 16 residues. Here the CDR3 reads CASSLARGQGEQPQHF. Here the CDR3 DNA reads TGTGCCAGCAGCTTAGCGCGTGGACAGGGCGAGCAGCCCCAGCATTTT.

This clonotype has just one count. This chain uses TRBV5-4 with TRBJ2-1; tentatively, D is TRBD2 (7 bases). CDR3 length equals 15 residues. The V and J ends lost 7 bases and 7 bases respectively, with 21 bases between them. Germline lookup yields CDR1 SGHNT and CDR2 YYREEE (reference sequence). The CDR3 spells CASGPIAGAGNEQFF. The CDR3 DNA reads TGTGCCAGCGGTCCCATCGCGGGGGCGGGGAATGAGCAGTTCTTC.

This clonotype was seen only a few times. This rearrangement joins TRBV27 to TRBJ2-7; D remains unclear. The CDR3 has 13 amino acids. The V end lost 2 bases, the J end lost 2 bases, and 7 bases lay between the germline ends. Germline V gives CDR1 MNHEY, CDR2 SMNVEV (reference sequence). The CDR3: CASSLGLPYEQYF. For the CDR3, the DNA is TGTGCCAGCAGTTTAGGTCTCCCCTACGAGCAGTACTTC.

Many counts were recorded for this clonotype. This chain uses TRBV12-3 or TRBV12-4 with TRBJ1-2; D perhaps matches TRBD1 (5 bases). V lost 5 bases and J 6 bases, leaving 19 bases between the germline ends. CDR3 size: 15 residues. Here the CDR3 DNA reads TGTGCCAGCAGTCTCCAGGGTGGCGCGGAGGATGGCTACACCTTC. Its protein product is CASSLQGGAEDGYTF.

This clonotype was observed at least ten times. The chain is built from TRBV5-1 and TRBJ2-3; 8 bases line up with TRBD2. From germline, CDR1 is SGHRS and CDR2 YFSETQ. The CDR3 runs to 16 residues. With V trimmed by 2 bases and J by 0 bases, 5 bases remained unmatched. The CDR3 loop is CASSLAGVGSTDTQYF. The CDR3 DNA is TGCGCCAGCAGCTTAGCGGGAGTAGGTAGCACAGATACGCAGTATTTT.

This clonotype was observed a few times. The chain employs TRBV9 and TRBJ1-4; 7 bases line up with TRBD1. In germline, CDR1 is SGDLS, CDR2 YYNGEE. The CDR3 is 14 amino acids. The trim removed 4 bases at V and 6 bases at J, leaving 6 bases unmatched. CDR3: CASSKQGWDEKLFF. The CDR3 region has the DNA TGTGCCAGCAGCAAACAGGGGTGGGATGAAAAACTGTTTTTT. The whole variable domain, remainder taken from reference TRBV9 and TRBJ1-4, is DSGVTQTPKHLITATGQRVTLRCSPRSGDLSVYWYQQSLDQGLQFLIQYYNGEERAKGNILERFSAQQFPDLHSELNLSSLELGDSALYFCASSKQGWDEKLFFGSGTQLSVL.